The T cell receptor beta chain described here comes from a study of blood T cell repertoires in COVID-19. As for the study in general: There were acute and convalescent COVID-19 samples, and they came from the United States, Italy and Spain. Sources were T cells, B-cell-depleted T cells, or PBMCs; the material itself was cDNA or gDNA.

In the original workflow: Reference gene primer amplification gave nucleated cell count estimates. Some clones are missing from TCRdb's copy, which holds only in-frame ones; the method was immunoSEQ multiplex PCR. For V, J and clone size, that table is used; D and trimming come from the DNA. The table records 250,000 to 350,000 clones, about 93% of them present only once. Enrollment of patients from Seattle took place during active infection, with longitudinal follow-up. The CDR3 is 15 amino acids. With 4 bases removed from V and 0 bases from J, the gap between germline ends came to 13 bases. Germline CDR1 MGHRA, CDR2 YSYEKL.

Sequencing was done on a sample of peripheral blood. The TCR sequence derives from a woman under 40 with COVID-19, enrolled during active disease. The genes are TRBV4-1 and TRBJ2-7, with D possibly matching TRBD1 (6 bases). CDR3 sequence: CASSLRDILSYEQYF. The CDR3 DNA follows: TGCGCCAGCAGCCTCCGGGACATCCTCTCCTACGAGCAGTACTTC.